The 27 T cell receptor beta chains below all came from one sample that was sequenced in a study of cytomegalovirus exposure and HLA in healthy donors. The PCR ran on 60 Vbeta and 13 Jbeta primers. Measured with immunoSEQ multiplex PCR; TCRdb has only the in-frame clones, and not every one. The sample carries roughly 100,000 clones, about 70% recorded once. The sample taken for sequencing was PBMCs. Receptors were obtained from a female donor in good health and CMV-seronegative.

This clone was observed a handful of times. The chain combines TRBV27 with TRBJ2-2; 8 nucleotides agree with TRBD2. Germline-derived CDR1 and CDR2 are MNHEY and SMNVEV (reference sequence). The CDR3 has 20 residues. V was clipped by 0 bases and J by 4 bases; unmatched bases: 16. CDR3 DNA: TGTGCCAGCAGTTTATCCCCTTACCCCACCCGGGCGGGAGGCACCGGGGAGCTGTTTTTT. It encodes CASSLSPYPTRAGGTGELFF.

The gene calls are TRBV2 and TRBJ2-7; possibly TRBD1 for D (6 bases). V lost 6 bases to trimming and J lost 3 bases, with 12 bases between them. Per the germline V gene, CDR1 is SNHLY and CDR2 is FYNNEI. CDR3 length: 13 amino acids. This CDR3 reads CASSGQFGYEQYF. The DNA of the CDR3 is TGTGCCAGCAGCGGACAGTTCGGCTACGAGCAGTACTTC. The full variable domain, completed using reference TRBV2 and TRBJ2-7, is EPEVTQTPSHQVTQMGQEVILRCVPISNHLYFYWYRQILGQKVEFLVSFYNNEISEKSEIFDDQFSVERPDGSNFTLKIRSTKLEDSAMYFCASSGQFGYEQYFGPGTRLTVT.

This chain uses TRBV5-4 with TRBJ1-1, with TRBD1 identical over 7 bases. Per germline, CDR1 SGHNT and CDR2 YYREEE (reference sequence). The CDR3 consists of 14 residues. With 4 bases clipped from V and 3 bases from J, the junction kept 6 bases outside the gene matches. The CDR3 reads CASSKQGRHTEAFF. CDR3 nucleotide sequence: TGTGCCAGCAGCAAACAGGGGCGGCACACTGAAGCTTTCTTT.

CDR3 DNA: TGCGCCAGCAGCTTACAAGGGGGAGTCAACACTGAAGCTTTCTTT. It encodes CASSLQGGVNTEAFF. The chain recombines TRBV5-1 with TRBJ1-1; D is possibly TRBD1 (6 bases). Germline CDR1 is SGHRS and CDR2 is YFSETQ. CDR3 length: 15 residues. V lost 2 bases and J 2 bases, leaving 13 bases between the germline ends.

The chain has TRBV7-2 and TRBJ1-3, with TRBD1 matching over 8 bases. Germline assignment: CDR1 SGHTA and CDR2 FQGNSA. Unmatched junction bases numbered 7, after V lost 1 base and J lost 2 bases. This CDR3 is built from 17 residues. The CDR3: CASSLESQGAPGNTIYF. CDR3 nucleotides: TGTGCCAGCAGCTTAGAGTCTCAGGGGGCGCCTGGAAACACCATATATTTT.

The chain is built from TRBV5-1 and TRBJ2-5, with a possible D match to TRBD2 (5 bases). V was trimmed by 4 bases and J by 0 bases, leaving 10 bases between them. CDR1 SGHRS and CDR2 YFSETQ come from the germline V gene. CDR3 length: 14 amino acids. The chain's CDR3 is CASSPGKDQETQYF. Here the CDR3 DNA reads TGCGCCAGCAGCCCGGGAAAAGACCAAGAGACCCAGTACTTC.

This clone was counted a few times. The chain uses TRBV19 and TRBJ2-7, with D possibly matching TRBD2 (5 bases). V lost 4 bases, J lost 3 bases, and 25 bases lay in between. This CDR3 is 18 amino acids long. Germline V gives CDR1 LNHDA, CDR2 SQIVND (reference sequence). The CDR3 sequence: CASSRETTQLSGYYEQYF. The CDR3 nucleotides are TGTGCCAGTAGTAGGGAGACGACACAGCTTTCTGGATACTACGAGCAGTACTTC. The full variable domain, in which reference TRBV19 and TRBJ2-7 provide the parts outside the CDR3, is DGGITQSPKYLFRKEGQNVTLSCEQNLNHDAMYWYRQDPGQGLRLIYYSQIVNDFQKGDIAEGYSVSREKKESFPLTVTSAQKNPTAFYLCASSRETTQLSGYYEQYFGPGTRLTVT.

In its sample, this clone was seen once. The chain is built from TRBV4-2 and TRBJ2-2, with a tentative D call TRBD1 (5 bases). The CDR3 is 15 residues long. Germline V gives CDR1 LGHNA, CDR2 YNFKEQ. Trimming removed 1 base at V and 2 bases at J, with 8 bases between. In nucleotides, the CDR3 is TGTGCCAGCAGCCAAGTAAGGGGTAACACCGGGGAGCTGTTTTTT. Residues: CASSQVRGNTGELFF.

Points on this clone: At one of its ends the junction is not consistent with the germline gene, which may arise from a read error. This CDR3 is also generated by other DNA sequences in the sample. The chain couples TRBV6-6 to TRBJ1-2, with 10 bases aligning to TRBD1. Germline CDR1 MNHNY, CDR2 SVGAGI (reference sequence). The CDR3 is 16 residues long. CDR3 DNA: TGCGCCAGCAGTCCCACCGGGACAGGGGCGGCCTATGGCTACACCTTC. Translated, it gives CASSPTGTGAAYGYTF.

This clone was counted a few times. The chain carries TRBV30 and TRBJ1-2, with D hard to call. The V end lost 0 bases, the J end lost 7 bases, and 12 bases lay between the germline ends. The CDR3 covers 13 residues. Germline V CDR1 and CDR2: GTSNPN, SVGIG (reference sequence). CDR3 loop: CAWSVPGRGGYTF. The CDR3 DNA reads as TGTGCCTGGAGTGTACCTGGGCGGGGTGGCTACACCTTC.

The CDR3 is CASRPRLAGLPPRTDTQYF. For the CDR3, the DNA is TGTGCCAGCAGACCCCGACTAGCGGGACTGCCCCCTCGCACAGATACGCAGTATTTT. The chain employs TRBV7-2 and TRBJ2-3; 11 nucleotides match TRBD2. CDR3 length equals 19 residues. V was clipped by 6 bases and J by 1 base; unmatched bases: 15. Germline V gene lookup returns CDR1 SGHTA and CDR2 FQGNSA.

This sequence joins TRBV7-2 and TRBJ1-1; tentatively, D is TRBD1 (6 bases). Trimming took off 5 bases at V and 6 bases at J, with 22 bases between the two ends. The CDR3 consists of 16 residues. CDR1 and CDR2 from the germline V gene are SGHTA and FQGNSA. CDR3 in DNA: TGTGCCAGCAGCCCTAGGGGCGGGGGCCTGACGCCTGAAGCTTTCTTT. This codes for CASSPRGGGLTPEAFF.

This clone has only one observation. The genes are TRBV6-6 and TRBJ1-5; unclear D gene. The V gene's germline CDR1 is MNHNY and CDR2 SVGAGI (reference sequence). V lost 6 bases to trimming and J lost 5 bases, with 11 bases between them. CDR3 length: 13 residues. The CDR3 loop reads CASSPVPDQPQHF. As DNA, the CDR3 is TGTGCCAGCAGCCCCGTCCCTGATCAGCCCCAGCATTTT.

The chain combines TRBV18 with TRBJ1-5; possible D gene TRBD1, 5 bases. From germline, CDR1 is KGHSH and CDR2 LQKENI. Deletions cut 1 base from V and 6 bases from J, with 7 bases between. This CDR3 spans 13 amino acids. The CDR3 loop reads CASSPQGLQPQHF. The DNA of the CDR3 is TGTGCCAGCTCACCACAGGGACTTCAGCCCCAGCATTTT.

The genes are TRBV2 and TRBJ2-4; 7 positions match TRBD2. The CDR3 is 12 residues long. From germline, CDR1 is SNHLY and CDR2 FYNNEI. Written as DNA, the CDR3 is TGTGCTTCTTGGTCCGGGGGGAACATTCAGTACTTC. Amino acid sequence: CASWSGGNIQYF. The full variable domain, its missing parts supplied by reference TRBV2 and TRBJ2-4, is EPEVTQTPSHQVTQMGQEVILRCVPISNHLYFYWYRQILGQKVEFLVSFYNNEISEKSEIFDDQFSVERPDGSNFTLKIRSTKLEDSAMYFCASWSGGNIQYFGAGTRLSVL.

The rearrangement uses TRBV4-1 and TRBJ2-3; D unresolved. Germline-derived CDR1 and CDR2 are MGHRA and YSYEKL. This CDR3 is built from 12 residues. V was trimmed by 1 base and J by 5 bases, leaving 4 bases between them. In nucleotides, the CDR3 is TGCGCCAGCAGCCAAGCTCTAGATACGCAGTATTTT. It encodes CASSQALDTQYF.

This clone was observed at least ten times. The gene calls are TRBV5-5 and TRBJ2-7, with D possibly matching TRBD2 (5 bases). The CDR3 runs 13 residues. Germline V gene lookup returns CDR1 SGHKS and CDR2 YYEKEE (reference sequence). The ends were cut back, 6 bases at V and 10 bases at J, with 20 bases in the middle. CDR3 sequence (DNA): TGTGCCAGCAACAAGCGGTCCCGCTTCTTCCAGTACTTC. As protein: CASNKRSRFFQYF. Full variable domain (outside the CDR3, taken from reference TRBV5-5 and TRBJ2-7): DAGVTQSPTHLIKTRGQQVTLRCSPISGHKSVSWYQQVLGQGPQFIFQYYEKEERGRGNFPDRFSARQFPNYSSELNVNALLLGDSALYLCASNKRSRFFQYFGPGTRLTVT.

Only one count was recorded for this clone. The J gene is TRBJ2-7, the V gene TRBV18, with 8 bases matching TRBD1. With V trimmed by 3 bases and J by 4 bases, 5 bases remained unmatched. The CDR3 has 14 residues. Germline V gene sequence: CDR1 KGHSH, CDR2 LQKENI. The CDR3 reads CASSPRTGSYEQYF. CDR3 nucleotide sequence: TGTGCCAGCTCACCTAGGACAGGGAGTTACGAGCAGTACTTC.

The J gene is TRBJ2-7, the V gene TRBV1; TRBD2, as called in the table, went unchecked against the DNA. TRBV1 is a pseudogene segment. CDR3 length: 15 amino acids. As DNA, the CDR3 is TGCACCAGCCTGGGGACTAGCGGACTAACCTACGAGCAGTACTTC. Amino acids: CTSLGTSGLTYEQYF.

The chain uses TRBV2 and TRBJ1-1, with D hard to call. The CDR3 covers 11 residues. Germline V CDR1 and CDR2: SNHLY, FYNNEI. V was shortened by 8 bases and J by 4 bases, with 8 bases between the two germline ends. As DNA, the CDR3 is TGTGCCAGCGGGCGAAGCACTGAAGCTTTCTTT. This codes for CASGRSTEAFF.

The V and J genes are TRBV28 and TRBJ2-7; TRBD2 agrees at 8 bases. Losses at the gene ends were 2 bases for V and 5 bases for J; bases not matched to a gene: 2. CDR3 size: 13 residues. CDR1 is MDHEN and CDR2 is SYDVKM in the germline V gene. CDR3 sequence (DNA): TGTGCCAGCAGTTTAGCGGGGGGTAACGAGCAGTACTTC. It is translated as CASSLAGGNEQYF.

The chain combines TRBV11-1 with TRBJ1-4; a possible D gene is TRBD1 (6 bases). The length of the CDR3 is 15 residues. Trimming shortened V by 2 bases and J by 5 bases, and 12 bases separated the two germline ends. Germline CDR1 is SGHAT and CDR2 is FQDESV (reference sequence). This CDR3 is CASSLRDTLNEKLFF. CDR3 DNA: TGTGCCAGCAGCTTAAGGGACACCTTAAATGAAAAACTGTTTTTT.

The chain uses TRBV9 and TRBJ2-1, with D maybe TRBD2 (6 bases). CDR3 size: 16 residues. Germline assignment: CDR1 SGDLS and CDR2 YYNGEE. The V gene lost 4 bases and the J gene lost 0 bases, with 14 bases spanning the gap. CDR3 bases: TGTGCCAGCAGCCCCCAGGGTAGCGGCTCCTACAATGAGCAGTTCTTC. It translates to CASSPQGSGSYNEQFF.

A few counts support this clone. This sequence joins TRBV10-1 and TRBJ1-5, with a possible D match to TRBD1 (6 bases). CDR1 and CDR2 (germline): WNHNN, SYGVQD (reference sequence). V was trimmed by 6 bases and J by 3 bases, leaving 12 bases between them. The CDR3 length is 14 residues. The CDR3 sequence: CASRKGQLNQPQHF. As DNA, the CDR3 is TGCGCCAGCAGGAAGGGACAACTCAATCAGCCCCAGCATTTT.

This chain links TRBV7-9 with TRBJ2-1, with D possibly being TRBD2 (7 bases). The CDR3 has 13 residues. Trimming took off 7 bases at V and 7 bases at J, with 14 bases between the two ends. Per germline, CDR1 SEHNR and CDR2 FQNEAQ (reference sequence). The CDR3 region is CASTMGGQNEQFF. CDR3 coding DNA: TGTGCCAGCACCATGGGGGGGCAGAATGAGCAGTTCTTC.

The chain combines TRBV7-7 with TRBJ1-5, with TRBD1 matching 7 bases. CDR3 size: 14 residues. Germline loops: CDR1 SSHAT, CDR2 FNYEAQ (reference sequence). V dropped 6 bases and J dropped 6; count of bases not matched to a gene: 8. The CDR3 loop reads CASSQEGAVQPQHF. CDR3 DNA sequence: TGTGCCAGCAGTCAAGAGGGGGCTGTTCAGCCCCAGCATTTT.

The chain couples TRBV5-1 to TRBJ2-3, with D hard to call. Germline assignment: CDR1 SGHRS and CDR2 YFSETQ. This CDR3 spans 15 amino acids. The V end was cut by 4 bases, the J end by 0 bases, with 12 bases between. CDR3 sequence (DNA): TGCGCCAGCAGCCTCGAGCGAGCTAGCACAGATACGCAGTATTTT. This sequence encodes CASSLERASTDTQYF.